The rows below give T cell receptor beta chains drawn from one sample of a study of blood T cell repertoires in COVID-19. Generated by immunoSEQ multiplex PCR, the TCRdb table keeps only in-frame clones and is missing some. Found here are under 450,000 clones, approximately 90% of them singletons; the top ten hold 1.5% to 1.8%. Sequences were obtained from peripheral blood. The receptors were gathered from a middle-aged woman with COVID-19, enrolled during active disease. Both conserved end residues are part of each CDR3. Fields, in order: J gene, D gene, V gene, CDR3 protein, CDR3 DNA. The D gene is left open where the match is weak.

>TRBJ1-3|TRBD1|TRBV10-3
CAISSGQSSGNTIYF
TGTGCCATCAGCTCGGGACAGTCCTCTGGAAACACCATATATTTT
>TRBJ2-6|-|TRBV28
CASSPGGRGAGSGANVLTF
TGTGCCAGCAGTCCCGGAGGGCGCGGGGCGGGGTCTGGGGCCAACGTCCTGACTTTC
>TRBJ1-2|-|TRBV29-1
CSVRSHQSGGYTF
TGCAGCGTCAGAAGTCACCAAAGCGGGGGCTACACCTTC
>TRBJ1-5|-|TRBV28
CASRPQGLSNQPQHF
TGTGCCAGCAGGCCCCAAGGACTCTCAAATCAGCCCCAGCATTTT
>TRBJ2-3|-|TRBV7-8
CASSLAWGLSTDTQYF
TGTGCCAGCAGCCTCGCTTGGGGACTTAGCACAGATACGCAGTATTTT
>TRBJ1-2|TRBD1|TRBV28
CASIPRTGGYGYTF
TGTGCCAGCATCCCTCGTACAGGGGGCTATGGCTACACCTTC
>TRBJ1-1|-|TRBV19
CASSTGKATEAFF
TGTGCCAGTAGTACCGGGAAGGCCACTGAAGCTTTCTTT
>TRBJ2-5|TRBD2|TRBV5-4
CASSLFGGTTKETQYF
TGTGCCAGCAGCCTTTTCGGCGGGACTACAAAAGAGACCCAGTACTTC
>TRBJ2-3|-|TRBV6-2/TRBV6-3
CASSPLYREWTQYF
TGTGCCAGCAGCCCGCTCTACAGGGAGTGGACGCAGTATTTT
>TRBJ1-2|-|TRBV27
CASSLPNYGYTF
TGTGCCAGCAGTTTACCAAACTATGGCTACACCTTC